The clone carrying this T cell receptor (beta chain) was picked up a small number of times. What it binds is unknown. Germline CDR1 is SEHNR and CDR2 is FQNEAQ (reference sequence). V dropped 4 bases and J dropped 5 bases, with 17 bases sitting between them. This CDR3 is built from 15 residues. The sample is drawn from a study of T-cell reconstitution after alpha-beta-depleted transplantation in children. Overall study findings and caveats: Hyperexpanded clones declined; after one year, newly produced T cells mostly supplied diversity. Where some patients showed high TCRbeta diversity at day 60, it came from recipient T cells and thymic progenitors that had survived.

Unique molecular identifiers were built into the TCRbeta library. TCRdb re-called the PCR reads with MiXCR, one entry per CDR3 protein. Seen here are around 420,000 distinct CDR3 sequences, 16% observed once, and the top ten hold about 32%. The chain couples TRBV7-9 to TRBJ2-5; D not certain. This TCR was sampled from a boy under three years old who had a stem cell transplant for Wiskott-Aldrich syndrome, so the T cells may come from the graft donor. Source: PBMCs, mostly from graft donor cells, taken 360 days after TCRalphabeta/CD19-depleted stem cell transplant. The CDR3 coding sequence is TGTGCCAGCAGCTCCCTCCGTGGCCGCGACGAGACCCAGTACTTC. It specifies CASSSLRGRDETQYF.